This T cell receptor beta chain is drawn from a study of molecular identifiers for immune sequencing clone quantification. Study-wide context: Replicate RNA from approximately 20,000 or 100,000 naive CD8 T cells formed five aliquots; four were sequenced. Study-wide findings and caveats: Clones above 20 RNA copies contained over 98% of effector molecules but under 1% of naive ones.

Libraries for naive CD8 T cells, which were made from 20,000 to 1,000,000 sorted cells, drew on 10%, 30% or 50% of the RNA. With V trimmed by 0 bases and J by 2 bases, 16 bases remained unmatched. CDR1 is DFQATT, CDR2 SNEGSKA, per germline (reference sequence). The CDR3 is 19 residues long. Listed TCR primers and previously described methods were used for bulk TCR libraries. TCRdb redid the calling of the PCR reads with MiXCR, one entry per CDR3 protein. The sample gives approximately 590,000 distinct CDR3 sequences, approximately 24% of which show up once; about 0.84% is in the top ten. This clonotype has only a few counts. Its antigen is currently unknown.

This TCR came from a human donor in good health. Some libraries in this study had Jurkat cell RNA spiked in. The rearrangement links TRBV20-1 to TRBJ1-5, with TRBD1 matching over 7 bases. Sequencing was performed on naive CD8+ T cells from blood, with Jurkat cell RNA spiked in. The subset: FACS-sorted CD8+CD4-CCR7+CD45RA+ naive T cells. This CDR3 reads CSARDSGRQGLYRNQPQHF. The CDR3 region has the DNA TGCAGTGCTAGAGATTCGGGACGACAGGGACTGTATCGCAATCAGCCCCAGCATTTT.